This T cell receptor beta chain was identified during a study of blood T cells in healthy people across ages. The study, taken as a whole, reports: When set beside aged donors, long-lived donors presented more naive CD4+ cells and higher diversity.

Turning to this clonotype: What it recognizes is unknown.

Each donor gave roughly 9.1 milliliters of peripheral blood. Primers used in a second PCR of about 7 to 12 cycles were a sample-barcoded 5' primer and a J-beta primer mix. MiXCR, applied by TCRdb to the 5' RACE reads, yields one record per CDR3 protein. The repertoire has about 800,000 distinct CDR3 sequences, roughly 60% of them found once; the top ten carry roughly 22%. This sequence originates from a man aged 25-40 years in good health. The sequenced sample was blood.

The CDR3 DNA is TGTGCCAGCTCTTCGGGACTAGCGGGGACCCAAGAGACCCAGTACTTC. It yields the protein CASSSGLAGTQETQYF. The chain recombines TRBV18 with TRBJ2-5; 13 positions match TRBD2. The germline V gene has CDR1 KGHSH and CDR2 LQKENI. The CDR3 is made up of 16 amino acids. V was pared by 6 bases and J by 1 base, with 5 bases of the junction left unmatched.